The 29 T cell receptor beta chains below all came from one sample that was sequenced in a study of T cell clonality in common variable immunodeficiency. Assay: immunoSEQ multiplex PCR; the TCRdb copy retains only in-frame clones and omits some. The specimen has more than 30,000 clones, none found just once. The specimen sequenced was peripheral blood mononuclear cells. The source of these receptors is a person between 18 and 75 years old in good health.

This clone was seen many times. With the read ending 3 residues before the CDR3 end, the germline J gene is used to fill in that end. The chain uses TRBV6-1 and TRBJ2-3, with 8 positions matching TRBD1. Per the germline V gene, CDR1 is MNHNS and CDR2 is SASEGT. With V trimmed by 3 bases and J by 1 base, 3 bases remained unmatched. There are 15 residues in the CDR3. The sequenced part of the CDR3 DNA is TGTGCCAGCAGTGATGGACAGGGTGGCACAGATACG. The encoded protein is CASSDGQGGTDT. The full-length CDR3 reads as CASSDGQGGTDTQYF.

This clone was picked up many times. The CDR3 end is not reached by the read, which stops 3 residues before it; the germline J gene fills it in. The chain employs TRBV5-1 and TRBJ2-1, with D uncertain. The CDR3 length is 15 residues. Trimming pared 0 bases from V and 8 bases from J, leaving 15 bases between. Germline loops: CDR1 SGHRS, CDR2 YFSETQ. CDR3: CASSLGLVSFDEQFF. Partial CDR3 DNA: TGCGCCAGCAGCTTGGGCCTAGTCTCCTTCGATGAG.

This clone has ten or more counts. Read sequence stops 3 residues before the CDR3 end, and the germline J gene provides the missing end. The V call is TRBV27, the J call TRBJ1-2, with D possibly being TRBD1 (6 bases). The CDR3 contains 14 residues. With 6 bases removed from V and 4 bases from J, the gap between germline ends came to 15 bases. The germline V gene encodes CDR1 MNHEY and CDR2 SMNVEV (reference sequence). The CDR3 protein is CASRPGGASYGYTF. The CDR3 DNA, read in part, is TGTGCCAGCAGGCCGGGGGGGGCCTCCTATGGC.

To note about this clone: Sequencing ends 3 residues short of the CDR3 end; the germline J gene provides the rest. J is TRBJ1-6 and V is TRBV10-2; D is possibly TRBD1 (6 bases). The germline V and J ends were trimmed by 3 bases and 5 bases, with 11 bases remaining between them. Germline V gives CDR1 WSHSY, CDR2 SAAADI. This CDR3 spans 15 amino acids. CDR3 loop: CASSEGQLHNSPLHF. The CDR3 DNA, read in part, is TGCGCCAGCAGTGAAGGACAGCTACATAATTCACCC.

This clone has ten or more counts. The sequenced part of the CDR3 DNA is TGCGCCAGCAGCCATGAGGGGGGGGGCCAAAATGAG. This codes for CASSHEGGGQNE. The whole CDR3 protein is CASSHEGGGQNEQFF. This chain links TRBV5-1 with TRBJ2-1; D perhaps matches TRBD2 (7 bases). The read stops 3 residues short of the end of the CDR3; the missing end is completed from the germline J gene. V dropped 4 bases and J dropped 7 bases, with 18 bases sitting between them. Germline CDR1 reads SGHRS; CDR2 reads YFSETQ. This CDR3 region has 15 residues.

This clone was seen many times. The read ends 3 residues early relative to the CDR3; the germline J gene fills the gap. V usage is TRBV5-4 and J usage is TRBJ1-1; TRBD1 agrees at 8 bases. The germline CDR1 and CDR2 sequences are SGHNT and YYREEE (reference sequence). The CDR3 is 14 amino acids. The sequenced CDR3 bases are TGTGCCAGCAGCTTTAAGGGGGGACAGGTGAAA. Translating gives CASSFKGGQVK. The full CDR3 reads CASSFKGGQVKAFF.

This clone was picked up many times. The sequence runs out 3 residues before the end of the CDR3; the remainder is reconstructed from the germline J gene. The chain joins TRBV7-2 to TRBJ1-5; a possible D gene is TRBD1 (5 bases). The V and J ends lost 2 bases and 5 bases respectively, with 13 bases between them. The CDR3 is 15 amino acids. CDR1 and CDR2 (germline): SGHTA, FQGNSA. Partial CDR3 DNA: TGTGCCAGCAGCTTAAGTTGGCAGGGAGATCAGCCC. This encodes CASSLSWQGDQP. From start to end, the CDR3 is CASSLSWQGDQPQHF.

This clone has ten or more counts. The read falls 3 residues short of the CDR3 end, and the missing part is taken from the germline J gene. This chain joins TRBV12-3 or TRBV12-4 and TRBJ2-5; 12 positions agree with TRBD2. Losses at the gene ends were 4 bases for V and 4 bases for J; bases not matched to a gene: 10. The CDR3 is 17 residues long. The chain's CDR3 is CASSSLAGGQVRETQYF. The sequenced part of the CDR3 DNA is TGTGCCAGCAGTTCCCTAGCGGGAGGGCAAGTCAGAGAGACC.

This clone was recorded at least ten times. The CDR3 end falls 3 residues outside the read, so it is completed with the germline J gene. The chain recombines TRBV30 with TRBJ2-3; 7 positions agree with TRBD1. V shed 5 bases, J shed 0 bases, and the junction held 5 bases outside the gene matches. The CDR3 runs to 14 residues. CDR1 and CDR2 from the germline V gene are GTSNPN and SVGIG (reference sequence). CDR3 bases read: TGTGCCTGGGTCACCAGGGGGAGCACAGATACG. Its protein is CAWVTRGSTDT. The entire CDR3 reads CAWVTRGSTDTQYF.

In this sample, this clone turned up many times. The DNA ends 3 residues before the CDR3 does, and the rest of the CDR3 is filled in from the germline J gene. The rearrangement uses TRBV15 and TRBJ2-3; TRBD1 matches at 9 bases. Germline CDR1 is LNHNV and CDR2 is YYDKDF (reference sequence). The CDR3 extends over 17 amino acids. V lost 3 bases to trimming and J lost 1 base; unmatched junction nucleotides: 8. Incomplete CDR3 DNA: TGTGCCACCAGCAGCATTAACAGGGGGCGCGGCACAGATACG. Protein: CATSSINRGRGTDT. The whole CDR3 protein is CATSSINRGRGTDTQYF.

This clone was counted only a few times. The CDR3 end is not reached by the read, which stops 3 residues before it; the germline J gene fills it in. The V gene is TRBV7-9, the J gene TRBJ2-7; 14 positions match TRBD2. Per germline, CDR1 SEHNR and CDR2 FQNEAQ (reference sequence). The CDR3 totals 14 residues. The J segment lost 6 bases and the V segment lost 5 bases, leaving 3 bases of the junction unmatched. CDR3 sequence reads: CASSPGTSGGEQYF. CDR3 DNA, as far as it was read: TGTGCCAGCAGCCCCGGGACTAGCGGGGGCGAG.

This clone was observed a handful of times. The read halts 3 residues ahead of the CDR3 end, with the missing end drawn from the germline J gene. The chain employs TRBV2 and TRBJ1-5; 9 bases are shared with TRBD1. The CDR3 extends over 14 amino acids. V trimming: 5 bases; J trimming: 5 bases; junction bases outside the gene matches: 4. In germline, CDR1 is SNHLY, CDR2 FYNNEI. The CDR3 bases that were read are TGTGCCAGCAGTAGTCGGACAGGGGATCAGCCC. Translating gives CASSSRTGDQP. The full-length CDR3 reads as CASSSRTGDQPQHF.

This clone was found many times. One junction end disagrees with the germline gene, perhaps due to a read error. CDR3 DNA, as far as it was read: TGCGCCAGCAGCCAACTACCGGGACAGGCCTACAATGAG. Its protein product is CASSQLPGQAYNE. The complete CDR3 reads CASSQLPGQAYNEQFF. This rearrangement joins TRBV4-2 to TRBJ2-1; TRBD1 matches at 8 bases. The read ends 3 residues shy of where the CDR3 ends; the end is completed using the germline J gene. The CDR3 is 16 amino acids. The V gene's germline CDR1 is LGHNA and CDR2 YNFKEQ.

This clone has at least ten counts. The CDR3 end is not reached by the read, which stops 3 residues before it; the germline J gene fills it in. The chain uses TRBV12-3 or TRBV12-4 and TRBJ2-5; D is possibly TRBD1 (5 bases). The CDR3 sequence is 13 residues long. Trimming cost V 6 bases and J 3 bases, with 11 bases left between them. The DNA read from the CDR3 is TGTGCCAGCAGACTCAGGGAAGAAGAGACC. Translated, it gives CASRLREEET. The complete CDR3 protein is CASRLREEETQYF.

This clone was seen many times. CDR3 loop: CASSEDLGLSYNEQFF. Incomplete CDR3 DNA: TGTGCCAGCAGTGAAGATTTGGGGCTCTCCTACAATGAG. V is TRBV6-1 and J is TRBJ2-1, with D perhaps matching TRBD1 (5 bases). The CDR3 is cut off 3 residues early in the read; its end comes from the germline J gene. The CDR3 contains 16 residues. V lost 1 base to trimming and J lost 0 bases, with 10 bases between them. Looked up from germline, CDR1 is MNHNS and CDR2 is SASEGT.

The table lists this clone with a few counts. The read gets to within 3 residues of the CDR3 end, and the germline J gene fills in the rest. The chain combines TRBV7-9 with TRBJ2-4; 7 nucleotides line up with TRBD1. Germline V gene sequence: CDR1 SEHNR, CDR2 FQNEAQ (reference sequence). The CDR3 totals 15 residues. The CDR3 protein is CASSLGDSSNYGQYF. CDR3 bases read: TGTGCCAGCAGCTTGGGGGACAGCTCTAACTATGGT.

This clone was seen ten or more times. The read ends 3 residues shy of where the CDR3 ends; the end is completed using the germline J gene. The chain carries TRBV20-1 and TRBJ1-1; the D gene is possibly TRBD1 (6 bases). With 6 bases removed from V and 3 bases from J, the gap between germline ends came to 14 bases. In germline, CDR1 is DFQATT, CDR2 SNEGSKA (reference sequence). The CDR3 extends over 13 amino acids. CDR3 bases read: TGCAGTGCCTCCGCCGGGGGGCACACTGAA. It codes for CSASAGGHTE. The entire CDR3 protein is CSASAGGHTEAFF.

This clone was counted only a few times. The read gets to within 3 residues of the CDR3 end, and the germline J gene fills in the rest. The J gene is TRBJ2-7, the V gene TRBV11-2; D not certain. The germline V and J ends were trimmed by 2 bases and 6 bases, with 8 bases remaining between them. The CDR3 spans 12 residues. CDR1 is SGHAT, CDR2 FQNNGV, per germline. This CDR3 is CASSLFYGEQYF. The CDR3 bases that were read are TGTGCCAGCAGCTTATTTTACGGCGAG.

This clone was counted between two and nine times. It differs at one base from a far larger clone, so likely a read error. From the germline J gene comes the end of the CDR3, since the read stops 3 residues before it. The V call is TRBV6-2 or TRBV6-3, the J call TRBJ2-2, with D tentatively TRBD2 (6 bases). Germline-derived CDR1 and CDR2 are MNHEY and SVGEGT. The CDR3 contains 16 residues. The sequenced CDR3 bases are TGTGCCAGCAGATCCCGTAGGGTCAGGAACACCGGGGGG. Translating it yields CASRSRRVRNTGG. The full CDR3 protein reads CASRSRRVRNTGGLFF.

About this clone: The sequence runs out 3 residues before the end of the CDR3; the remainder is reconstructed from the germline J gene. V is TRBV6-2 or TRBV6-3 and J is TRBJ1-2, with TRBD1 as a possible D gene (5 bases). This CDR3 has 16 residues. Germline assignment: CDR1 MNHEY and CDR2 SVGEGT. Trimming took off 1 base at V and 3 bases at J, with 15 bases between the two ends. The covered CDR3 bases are TGTGCCAGCAGTTACTTAGGGGCCGCAGCGCACTATGGC. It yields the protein CASSYLGAAAHYG. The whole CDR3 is CASSYLGAAAHYGYTF.

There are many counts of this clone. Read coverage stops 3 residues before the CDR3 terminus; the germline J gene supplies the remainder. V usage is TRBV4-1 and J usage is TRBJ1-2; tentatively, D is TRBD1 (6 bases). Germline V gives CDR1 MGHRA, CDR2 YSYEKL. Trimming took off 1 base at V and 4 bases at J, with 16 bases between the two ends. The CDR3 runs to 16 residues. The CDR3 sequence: CASSQVSRGSFYGYTF. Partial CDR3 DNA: TGCGCCAGCAGCCAAGTTTCAAGGGGGAGTTTCTATGGC.

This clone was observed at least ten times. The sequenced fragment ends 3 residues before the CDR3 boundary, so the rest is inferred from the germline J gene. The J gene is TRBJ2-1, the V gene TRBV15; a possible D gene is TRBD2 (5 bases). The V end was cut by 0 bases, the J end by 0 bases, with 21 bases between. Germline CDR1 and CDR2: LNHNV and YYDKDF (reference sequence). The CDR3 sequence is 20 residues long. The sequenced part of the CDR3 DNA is TGTGCCACCAGCAGAGATACGGCCGCGGGTCTGATGAGCTCCTACAATGAG. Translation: CATSRDTAAGLMSSYNE. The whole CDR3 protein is CATSRDTAAGLMSSYNEQFF.

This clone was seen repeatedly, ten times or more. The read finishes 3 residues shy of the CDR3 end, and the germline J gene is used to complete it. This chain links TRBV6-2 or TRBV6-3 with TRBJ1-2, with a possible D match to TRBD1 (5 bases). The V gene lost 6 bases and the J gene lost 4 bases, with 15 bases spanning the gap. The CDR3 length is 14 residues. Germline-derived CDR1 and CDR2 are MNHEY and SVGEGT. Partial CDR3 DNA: TGTGCCAGCAGACTGACGGGGGAGGCCTATGGC. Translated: CASRLTGEAYG. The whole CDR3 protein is CASRLTGEAYGYTF.

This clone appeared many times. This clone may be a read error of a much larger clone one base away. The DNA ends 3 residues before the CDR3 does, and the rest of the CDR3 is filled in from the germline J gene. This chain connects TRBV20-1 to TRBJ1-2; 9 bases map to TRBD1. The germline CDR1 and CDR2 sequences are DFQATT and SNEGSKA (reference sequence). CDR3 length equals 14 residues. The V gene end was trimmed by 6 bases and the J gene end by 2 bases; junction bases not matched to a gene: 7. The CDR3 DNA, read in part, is TGCAGTGCGACTGGGACAGGGCGGAACTATGGC. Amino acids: CSATGTGRNYG. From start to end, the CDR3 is CSATGTGRNYGYTF.

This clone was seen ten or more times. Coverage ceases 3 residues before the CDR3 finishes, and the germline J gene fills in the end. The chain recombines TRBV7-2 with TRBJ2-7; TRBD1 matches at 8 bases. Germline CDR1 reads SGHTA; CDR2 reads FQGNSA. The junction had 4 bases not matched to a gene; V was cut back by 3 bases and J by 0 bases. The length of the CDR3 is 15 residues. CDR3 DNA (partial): TGTGCCAGCAGCTTCGATGGGACAGGCTCCTACGAG. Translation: CASSFDGTGSYE. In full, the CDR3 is CASSFDGTGSYEQYF.

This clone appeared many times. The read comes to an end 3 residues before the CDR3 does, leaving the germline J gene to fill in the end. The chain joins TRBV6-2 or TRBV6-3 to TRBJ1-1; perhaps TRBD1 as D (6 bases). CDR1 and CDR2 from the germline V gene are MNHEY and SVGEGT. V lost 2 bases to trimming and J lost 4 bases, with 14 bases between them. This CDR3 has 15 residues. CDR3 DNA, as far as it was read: TGTGCCAGCAGTTACGAGGCGGGGGCCGGCACTGAA. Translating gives CASSYEAGAGTE. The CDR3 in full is CASSYEAGAGTEAFF.

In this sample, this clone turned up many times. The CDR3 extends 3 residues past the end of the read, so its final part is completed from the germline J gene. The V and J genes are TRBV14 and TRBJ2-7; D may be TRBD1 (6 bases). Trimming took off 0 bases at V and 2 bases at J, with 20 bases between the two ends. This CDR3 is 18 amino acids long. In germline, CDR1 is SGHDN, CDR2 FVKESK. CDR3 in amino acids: CASSQDPGAWRPTYEQYF. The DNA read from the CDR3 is TGTGCCAGCAGCCAAGACCCAGGGGCTTGGCGACCTACCTACGAG.

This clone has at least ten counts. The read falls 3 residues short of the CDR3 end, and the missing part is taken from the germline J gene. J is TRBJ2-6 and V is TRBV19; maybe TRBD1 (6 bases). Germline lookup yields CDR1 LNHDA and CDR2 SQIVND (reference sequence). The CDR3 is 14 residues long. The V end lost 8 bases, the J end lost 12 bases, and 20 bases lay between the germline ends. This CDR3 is CASGKGVSRSVLTF. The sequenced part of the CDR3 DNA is TGTGCCAGTGGTAAGGGGGTGTCTCGTAGCGTC.

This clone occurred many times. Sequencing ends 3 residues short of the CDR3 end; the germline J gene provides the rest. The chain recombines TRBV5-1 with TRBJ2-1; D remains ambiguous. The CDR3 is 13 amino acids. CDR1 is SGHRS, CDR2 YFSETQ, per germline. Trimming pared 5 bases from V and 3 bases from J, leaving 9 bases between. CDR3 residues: CASRAEYYNEQFF. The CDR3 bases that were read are TGCGCCAGCAGGGCTGAGTACTACAATGAG. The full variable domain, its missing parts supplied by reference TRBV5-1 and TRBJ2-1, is KAGVTQTPRYLIKTRGQQVTLSCSPISGHRSVSWYQQTPGQGLQFLFEYFSETQRNKGNFPGRFSGRQFSNSRSEMNVSTLELGDSALYLCASRAEYYNEQFFGPGTRLTVL.